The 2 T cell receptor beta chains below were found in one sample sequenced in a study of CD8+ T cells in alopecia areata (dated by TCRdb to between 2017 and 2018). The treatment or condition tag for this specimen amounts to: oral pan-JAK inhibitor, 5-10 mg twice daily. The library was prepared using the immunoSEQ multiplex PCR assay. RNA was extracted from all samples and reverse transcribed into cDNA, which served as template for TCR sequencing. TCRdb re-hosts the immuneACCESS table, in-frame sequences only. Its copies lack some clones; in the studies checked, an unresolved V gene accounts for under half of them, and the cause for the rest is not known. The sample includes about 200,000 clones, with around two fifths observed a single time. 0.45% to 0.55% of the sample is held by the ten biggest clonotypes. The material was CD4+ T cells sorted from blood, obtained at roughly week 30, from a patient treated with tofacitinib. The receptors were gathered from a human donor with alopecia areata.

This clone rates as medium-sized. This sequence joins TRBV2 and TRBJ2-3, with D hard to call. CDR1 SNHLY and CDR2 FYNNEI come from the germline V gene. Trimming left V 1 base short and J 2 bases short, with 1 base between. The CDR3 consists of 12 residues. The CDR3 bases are TGTGCCAGCAGTGAAGACACAGATACGCAGTATTTT. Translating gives CASSEDTDTQYF.

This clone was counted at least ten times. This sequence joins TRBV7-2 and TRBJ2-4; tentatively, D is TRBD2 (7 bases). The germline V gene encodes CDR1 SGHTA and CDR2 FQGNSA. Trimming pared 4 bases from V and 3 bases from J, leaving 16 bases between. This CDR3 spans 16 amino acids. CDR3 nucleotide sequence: TGTGCCAGCAGCTCCGAGGGGGGGCCAGTCAAAAACATTCAGTACTTC. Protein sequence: CASSSEGGPVKNIQYF.